This TCR beta chain was sequenced during a study of tumor and adjacent non-tumor tissue in lung cancer. About the research overall: Patients comprised about a dozen adenocarcinoma, a couple of squamous cell carcinoma and 1 small cell lung cancer. General observations from the study: Significantly higher TCR diversity was found in tumor than normal lung. Top 100 clones took a larger repertoire share in normal lung.

TCRbeta libraries were built with three rounds of nested PCR, modified from ARM-PCR. A single record per CDR3 protein comes from TCRdb applying MiXCR to the multiplex PCR reads. The sample shows 90,000 to 130,000 distinct CDR3 sequences, approximately 84% of them seen only once. This clonotype occurred a few times. Its antigen is still unknown. Given a much more abundant clone one base away, this may be a read error. Germline V gene data show CDR1 as SGHDT and CDR2 as YYEEEE. V was clipped by 3 bases and J by 1 base, with 11 bases between them. The CDR3 loop spans 15 amino acids. The template was RNA from unsorted bulk tissue.

The origin of this receptor is a man aged 65 to 79 with non-small cell lung cancer. The sequenced sample was lung tumor tissue. V and J are TRBV5-6 and TRBJ1-3; D is undetermined. This CDR3 is CASSSAGKSGNTIYF. The CDR3, as DNA: TGTGCCAGCAGCTCGGCGGGTAAATCTGGAAACACCATATATTTT. Full variable domain (remainder filled in from reference TRBV5-6 and TRBJ1-3): DAGVTQSPTHLIKTRGQQVTLRCSPKSGHDTVSWYQQALGQGPQFIFQYYEEEERQRGNFPDRFSGHQFPNYSSELNVNALLLGDSALYLCASSSAGKSGNTIYFGEGSWLTVV.